This entry lists 27 T cell receptor beta chains sequenced from one sample in a study of T cell responses to AZD1222 COVID-19 vaccine. TCRdb's copy holds only in-frame clones and misses some; the assay was immunoSEQ multiplex PCR. This sample yields about 130,000 clones, of which more than 80% are seen a single time; around 1.5% belongs to the top ten. The material sequenced was peripheral blood, taken on day 0 of AZD1222 vaccination. The receptor source for this set is an adult in good health.

CDR3: CASSIGLAEQFF. Written as DNA, the CDR3 is TGTGCCAGCAGCATAGGACTAGCGGAGCAGTTCTTC. The gene calls are TRBV5-6 and TRBJ2-1, with TRBD2 matching 9 bases. This CDR3 has 12 amino acids. CDR1 and CDR2 from the germline V gene are SGHDT and YYEEEE. V lost 4 bases to trimming and J lost 10 bases; unmatched junction nucleotides: 3.

The genes are TRBV19 and TRBJ1-4, with a tentative D call TRBD1 (5 bases). Germline V gene data show CDR1 as LNHDA and CDR2 as SQIVND (reference sequence). Trimming pared 5 bases from V and 4 bases from J, leaving 11 bases between. The CDR3 is 14 residues long. CDR3 in amino acids: CASSRDDVNEKLFF. The CDR3 DNA sequence: TGTGCCAGTAGTCGGGACGATGTTAATGAAAAACTGTTTTTT.

The chain recombines TRBV24-1 with TRBJ2-1; D is undetermined. Per germline, CDR1 KGHDR and CDR2 SFDVKD. The CDR3 has 12 residues. V lost 4 bases and J 9 bases, leaving 9 bases between the germline ends. CDR3 residues: CATSDEGIEQFF. The CDR3 coding sequence is TGTGCCACCAGTGACGAAGGCATTGAGCAGTTCTTC.

This chain joins TRBV7-9 and TRBJ2-7; 9 bases map to TRBD2. The CDR3 length is 15 residues. The germline gives CDR1 SEHNR, CDR2 FQNEAQ (reference sequence). After removal of 7 bases from V and 2 bases from J, the junction contained 9 bases not matched to a gene. The CDR3 bases are TGTGCCAGCATCCTTGGGGCTAGCGGGGCCTACGAGCAGTACTTC. It is translated as CASILGASGAYEQYF.

The chain employs TRBV6-5 and TRBJ2-7; unclear D gene. This CDR3 has 11 amino acids. The V and J ends lost 6 bases and 1 base respectively, with 4 bases between them. Germline CDR1 and CDR2: MNHEY and SVGAGI. DNA of the CDR3: TGTGCCAGCAGGTTGTCCTACGAGCAGTACTTC. It encodes CASRLSYEQYF.

V and J are TRBV4-1 and TRBJ1-3, with 7 bases that match TRBD1. The CDR3 has 20 residues. Germline V CDR1 and CDR2: MGHRA, YSYEKL. Trimming removed 3 bases from V and 14 bases from J; junction bases left unmatched: 31. The CDR3 region is CASSQRAGQPGTNAAGALYF. In nucleotides, the CDR3 is TGCGCCAGCAGCCAGAGGGCGGGACAGCCCGGAACTAACGCGGCGGGGGCCCTATATTTT.

The chain carries TRBV5-6 and TRBJ1-2, with 8 bases fitting TRBD1. V was pared by 2 bases and J by 5 bases, with 8 bases of the junction left unmatched. The CDR3 extends over 15 amino acids. From germline, CDR1 is SGHDT and CDR2 YYEEEE. In DNA form, the CDR3 reads TGTGCCAGCAGCTTTGGCGCAGGGGGCGTTTATGGCTACACCTTC. Amino acids: CASSFGAGGVYGYTF.

This chain links TRBV6-2 or TRBV6-3 with TRBJ2-1; TRBD2 is a possible D gene (6 bases). The CDR3 consists of 14 residues. The germline gives CDR1 MNHEY, CDR2 SVGEGT. Trimming shortened V by 2 bases and J by 8 bases, and 13 bases separated the two germline ends. The CDR3 bases are TGTGCCAGCAGTTACGTCGGGGGACGGGATGAGCAGTTCTTC. It yields the protein CASSYVGGRDEQFF.

The chain employs TRBV4-1 and TRBJ2-7; D unresolved. The V end was cut by 1 base, the J end by 3 bases, with 16 bases between. CDR3 length: 16 residues. Germline CDR1 is MGHRA and CDR2 is YSYEKL. The CDR3 DNA follows: TGCGCCAGCAGCCAAGGTGTGGTGAGTTGGAGCTACGAGCAGTACTTC. Translating gives CASSQGVVSWSYEQYF.

The chain uses TRBV6-5 and TRBJ2-7; 7 bases match TRBD1. The CDR3 runs 12 residues. With 4 bases clipped from V and 8 bases from J, the junction kept 5 bases outside the gene matches. The germline CDR1 and CDR2 sequences are MNHEY and SVGAGI. The CDR3 coding sequence is TGTGCCAGCAGTTCCGGGACAGTTAAGCAGTACTTC. Its translation: CASSSGTVKQYF.

The chain is built from TRBV5-1 and TRBJ1-1; D is possibly TRBD1 (6 bases). This CDR3 has 15 residues. V lost 1 base, J lost 1 base, and 11 bases lay in between. The germline V gene has CDR1 SGHRS and CDR2 YFSETQ. CDR3 sequence: CASSLRRGTNTEAFF. The CDR3 nucleotides read TGCGCCAGCAGCTTGAGAAGGGGGACGAACACTGAAGCTTTCTTT.

In its sample, this clone was seen once. The genes are TRBV29-1 and TRBJ2-5; 7 bases map to TRBD1. This CDR3 contains 13 residues. The junction had 7 bases not matched to a gene; V was cut back by 6 bases and J by 3 bases. In germline, CDR1 is SQVTM, CDR2 ANQGSEA. Here the CDR3 DNA reads TGCAGCGTCTGGGGGACAGAAAAAGAGACCCAGTACTTC. Encoded protein: CSVWGTEKETQYF.

The gene calls are TRBV19 and TRBJ2-7, with 9 bases matching TRBD1. With 4 bases clipped from V and 4 bases from J, the junction kept 5 bases outside the gene matches. The CDR3 consists of 14 residues. The germline CDR1 and CDR2 sequences are LNHDA and SQIVND (reference sequence). This chain's CDR3 is CASSRTGTGYEQYF. In DNA, the CDR3 is TGTGCCAGTAGTAGGACCGGGACAGGGTACGAGCAGTACTTC.

This chain connects TRBV3-1 (or the pseudogene TRBV3-2) to TRBJ1-2; D ambiguous. The CDR3 is made up of 13 amino acids. The V and J ends lost 0 bases and 7 bases respectively, with 9 bases between them. Germline CDR1 LGHDT, CDR2 YNNKEL (reference sequence). CDR3 sequence reads: CASSQDSRSGYTF. The DNA for the CDR3 is TGTGCCAGCAGCCAAGATTCGCGTAGTGGCTACACCTTC.

The rearrangement links TRBV2 to TRBJ2-7, with 9 bases lining up with TRBD2. CDR3 length: 14 amino acids. V shed 6 bases and J 3 bases; nucleotides not matched to a gene: 6. Germline CDR1 and CDR2: SNHLY and FYNNEI. CDR3 protein: CASRTTSGIYEQYF. In nucleotides, the CDR3 is TGTGCCAGCAGAACGACTAGCGGCATCTACGAGCAGTACTTC. The whole variable domain, remainder taken from reference TRBV2 and TRBJ2-7, is EPEVTQTPSHQVTQMGQEVILRCVPISNHLYFYWYRQILGQKVEFLVSFYNNEISEKSEIFDDQFSVERPDGSNFTLKIRSTKLEDSAMYFCASRTTSGIYEQYFGPGTRLTVT.

V gene TRBV7-9 combines with J gene TRBJ2-5, with TRBD2 as a possible D gene (6 bases). The ends were cut back, 6 bases at V and 2 bases at J, with 19 bases in the middle. Germline-derived CDR1 and CDR2 are SEHNR and FQNEAQ (reference sequence). The CDR3 totals 16 residues. CDR3 DNA: TGTGCCAGCAGTCACCCTTTGGGTAGCGGACAAGAGACCCAGTACTTC. This gives the protein CASSHPLGSGQETQYF.

The chain links TRBV29-1 to TRBJ1-2; 7 bases align to TRBD1. V gave up 0 bases and J gave up 2 bases; unmatched junction bases: 6. Germline V lookup: CDR1 SQVTM, CDR2 ANQGSEA. The CDR3 spans 15 residues. CDR3 protein: CSVEDDARGNYGYTF. In nucleotides, the CDR3 is TGCAGCGTTGAAGATGACGCCAGGGGGAACTATGGCTACACCTTC.

The rearrangement joins TRBV11-3 to TRBJ2-1; D gene uncertain. Germline CDR1 and CDR2: SGHNT and YENEEA. Deletions cut 10 bases from V and 3 bases from J, with 16 bases between. This CDR3 comprises 14 residues. This chain's CDR3 is CATSGGNNYNEQFF. The CDR3 coding sequence is TGTGCCACTTCGGGCGGAAACAACTACAATGAGCAGTTCTTC.

The chain carries TRBV4-3 and TRBJ2-7; TRBD2 matches at 7 bases. The V gene's germline CDR1 is LGHNA and CDR2 YSLEER. V was pared by 1 base and J by 2 bases, with 8 bases of the junction left unmatched. There are 16 residues in the CDR3. CDR3 sequence (DNA): TGCGCCAGCAGCCAAGTCGGTTTCGCGGGAGCCTACGAGCAGTACTTC. This sequence encodes CASSQVGFAGAYEQYF.

V and J are TRBV11-1 and TRBJ2-7, with 9 nucleotides matching TRBD1. J was trimmed by 4 bases and V by 3 bases; bases with no gene match: 4. The CDR3 runs 14 residues. The germline CDR1 and CDR2 sequences are SGHAT and FQDESV (reference sequence). The CDR3 sequence is CASSFTGGQYEQYF. CDR3 DNA sequence: TGTGCCAGCAGCTTTACAGGGGGCCAATACGAGCAGTACTTC. The full variable domain, rest sourced from reference TRBV11-1 and TRBJ2-7, is EAEVAQSPRYKITEKSQAVAFWCDPISGHATLYWYRQILGQGPELLVQFQDESVVDDSQLPKDRFSAERLKGVDSTLKIQPAELGDSAMYLCASSFTGGQYEQYFGPGTRLTVT.

V usage is TRBV9 and J usage is TRBJ1-3; D is ambiguous. V lost 4 bases and J lost 3, with 8 bases in between. The germline gives CDR1 SGDLS, CDR2 YYNGEE. The CDR3 is 13 amino acids. In nucleotides, the CDR3 is TGTGCCAGCAGCTCCAGCGGTGGAAACACCATATATTTT. It encodes CASSSSGGNTIYF.

This chain links TRBV7-9 with TRBJ2-2, with D possibly TRBD1 on 6 matching bases. The CDR3 has 15 residues. Germline CDR1 SEHNR, CDR2 FQNEAQ (reference sequence). Deletions cut 7 bases from V and 0 bases from J, with 12 bases between. DNA of the CDR3: TGTGCCAGCACCTTGGGGGCAGCGAACACCGGGGAGCTGTTTTTT. Amino acids: CASTLGAANTGELFF.

The chain has TRBV28 and TRBJ2-7, with 8 bases aligning to TRBD1. This CDR3 region has 14 residues. Germline V gives CDR1 MDHEN, CDR2 SYDVKM. V lost 4 bases, J lost 4 bases, and 6 bases stayed unmatched. CDR3 loop: CASSWGQELYEQYF. The CDR3 coding sequence is TGTGCCAGCAGTTGGGGACAGGAACTATACGAGCAGTACTTC.

The chain is built from TRBV7-2 and TRBJ2-7; 8 bases line up with TRBD2. CDR3 length: 14 residues. Unmatched junction bases numbered 5, after V lost 0 bases and J lost 7 bases. Germline CDR1 reads SGHTA; CDR2 reads FQGNSA. CDR3 bases: TGTGCCAGCAGCTTAGCGCTAGCGGGTTATGAGCAGTACTTC. Protein sequence: CASSLALAGYEQYF.

V is TRBV2 and J is TRBJ2-1; D is unresolved. The V gene lost 2 bases and the J gene lost 8 bases, with 10 bases spanning the gap. The CDR3 is made up of 13 amino acids. Germline V gene lookup returns CDR1 SNHLY and CDR2 FYNNEI. The CDR3 bases are TGTGCCAGCAGTGAAAGGCACCCGGATGAGCAGTTCTTC. This encodes CASSERHPDEQFF.

This chain uses TRBV7-6 with TRBJ2-3; 9 nucleotides align to TRBD2. V was pared by 2 bases and J by 3 bases, with 9 bases of the junction left unmatched. Germline V gives CDR1 SGHVS, CDR2 FNYEAQ. CDR3 size: 17 residues. CDR3 nucleotide sequence: TGTGCCAGCAGCTTAAATTCGGCGGGAGGGCCGACAGATACGCAGTATTTT. Its protein is CASSLNSAGGPTDTQYF.

This clone was seen a handful of times. The chain is built from TRBV4-3 and TRBJ2-6; D not certain. With 0 bases removed from V and 0 bases from J, the gap between germline ends came to 6 bases. Germline values: CDR1 LGHNA, CDR2 YSLEER. The CDR3 loop spans 16 amino acids. CDR3 sequence: CASSQDESSGANVLTF. The CDR3 region has the DNA TGCGCCAGCAGCCAAGATGAGAGCTCTGGGGCCAACGTCCTGACTTTC.